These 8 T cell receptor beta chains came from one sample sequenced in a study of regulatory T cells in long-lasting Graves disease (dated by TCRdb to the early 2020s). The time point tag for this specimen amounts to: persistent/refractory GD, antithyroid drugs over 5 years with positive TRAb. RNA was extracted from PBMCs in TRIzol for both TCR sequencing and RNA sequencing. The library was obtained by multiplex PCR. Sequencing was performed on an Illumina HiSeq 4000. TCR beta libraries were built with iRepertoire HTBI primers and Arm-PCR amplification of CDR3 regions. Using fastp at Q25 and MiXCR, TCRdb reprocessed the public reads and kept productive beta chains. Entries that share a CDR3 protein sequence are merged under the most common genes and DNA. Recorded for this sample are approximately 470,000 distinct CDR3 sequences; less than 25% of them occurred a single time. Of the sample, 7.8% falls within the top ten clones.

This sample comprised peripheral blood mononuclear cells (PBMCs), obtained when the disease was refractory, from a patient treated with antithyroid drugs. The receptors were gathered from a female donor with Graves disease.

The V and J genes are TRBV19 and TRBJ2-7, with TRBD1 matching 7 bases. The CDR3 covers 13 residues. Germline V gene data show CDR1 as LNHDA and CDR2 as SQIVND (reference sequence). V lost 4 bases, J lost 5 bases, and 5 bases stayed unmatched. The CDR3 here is CASSTTGIHEQYF. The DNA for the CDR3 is TGTGCCAGTAGTACGACAGGGATCCACGAGCAGTACTTC.

The DNA of the CDR3 is TGCGCCAGCACTTGGGGACAGGATGAAAAACTGTTTTTT. Protein: CASTWGQDEKLFF. J is TRBJ1-4 and V is TRBV5-1; TRBD1 matches at 8 bases. The CDR3 sequence is 13 residues long. Germline V gene sequence: CDR1 SGHRS, CDR2 YFSETQ. With 6 bases clipped from V and 6 bases from J, the junction kept 4 bases outside the gene matches.

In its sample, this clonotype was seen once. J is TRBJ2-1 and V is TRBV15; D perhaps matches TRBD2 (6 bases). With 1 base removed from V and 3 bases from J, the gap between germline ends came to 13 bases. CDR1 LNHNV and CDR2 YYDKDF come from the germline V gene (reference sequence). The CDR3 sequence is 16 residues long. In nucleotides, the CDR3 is TGTGCCACCAGCAGAGGTCGGGAGCCCATCTACAATGAGCAGTTCTTC. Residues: CATSRGREPIYNEQFF.

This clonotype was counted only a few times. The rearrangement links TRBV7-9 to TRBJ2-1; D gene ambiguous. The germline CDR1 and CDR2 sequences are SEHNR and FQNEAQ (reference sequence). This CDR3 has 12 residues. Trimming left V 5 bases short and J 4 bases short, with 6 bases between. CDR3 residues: CASSPEYNEQFF. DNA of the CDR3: TGTGCCAGCAGCCCAGAATACAATGAGCAGTTCTTC.

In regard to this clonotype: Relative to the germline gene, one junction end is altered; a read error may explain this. The CDR3: CASSAVNQPPHF. Written as DNA, the CDR3 is TGTGCCAGTAGTGCCGTAAATCAGCCCCCGCATTTT. V is TRBV19 and J is TRBJ1-5; D is uncertain. The germline gives CDR1 LNHDA, CDR2 SQIVND (reference sequence). The CDR3 is 12 amino acids. The full variable domain, its missing parts supplied by reference TRBV19 and TRBJ1-5, is DGGITQSPKYLFRKEGQNVTLSCEQNLNHDAMYWYRQDPGQGLRLIYYSQIVNDFQKGDIAEGYSVSREKKESFPLTVTSAQKNPTAFYLCASSAVNQPPHFGDGTRLSIL.

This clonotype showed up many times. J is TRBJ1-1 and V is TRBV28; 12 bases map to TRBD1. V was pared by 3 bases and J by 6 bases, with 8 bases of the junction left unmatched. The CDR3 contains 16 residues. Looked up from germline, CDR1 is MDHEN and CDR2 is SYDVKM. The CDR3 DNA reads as TGTGCCAGCAGTTTTCCTGGGACAGGGGGCACCGCTGAAGCTTTCTTT. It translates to CASSFPGTGGTAEAFF.

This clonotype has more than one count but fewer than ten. CDR3 DNA: TGCAGCGTTGTCGGACTAGCAGGGTACAATGAGCAGTTCTTC. Amino acids: CSVVGLAGYNEQFF. This chain connects TRBV29-1 to TRBJ2-1, with 8 nucleotides matching TRBD2. This CDR3 has 14 residues. Germline V gives CDR1 SQVTM, CDR2 ANQGSEA. V gave up 4 bases and J gave up 4 bases; unmatched junction bases: 6.

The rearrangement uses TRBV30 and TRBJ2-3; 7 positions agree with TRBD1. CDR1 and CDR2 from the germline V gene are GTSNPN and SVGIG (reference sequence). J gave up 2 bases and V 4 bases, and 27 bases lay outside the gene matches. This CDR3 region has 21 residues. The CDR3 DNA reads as TGTGCCTGGATAAGAGGGGCGTGGAGACAGGGCCAAGACGAGCCCACAGATACGCAGTATTTT. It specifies CAWIRGAWRQGQDEPTDTQYF.